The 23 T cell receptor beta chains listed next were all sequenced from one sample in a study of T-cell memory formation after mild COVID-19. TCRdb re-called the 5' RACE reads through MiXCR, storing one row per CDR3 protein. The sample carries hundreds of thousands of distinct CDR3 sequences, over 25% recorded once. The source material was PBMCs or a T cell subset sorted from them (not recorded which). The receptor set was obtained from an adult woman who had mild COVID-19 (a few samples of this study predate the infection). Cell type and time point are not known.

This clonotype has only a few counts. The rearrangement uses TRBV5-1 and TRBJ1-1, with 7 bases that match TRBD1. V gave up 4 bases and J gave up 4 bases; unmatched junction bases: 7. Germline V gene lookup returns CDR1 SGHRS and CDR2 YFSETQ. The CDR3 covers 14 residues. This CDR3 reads CASSPPGGPTEAFF. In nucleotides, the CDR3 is TGCGCCAGCAGCCCTCCAGGGGGTCCCACTGAAGCTTTCTTT.

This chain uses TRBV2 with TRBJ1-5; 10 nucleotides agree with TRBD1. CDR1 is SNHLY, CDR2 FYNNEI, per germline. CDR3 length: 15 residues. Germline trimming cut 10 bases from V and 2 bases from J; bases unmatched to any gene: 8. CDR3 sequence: CATSTGGSGNQPQHF. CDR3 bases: TGTGCCACTTCGACAGGGGGCTCGGGCAATCAGCCCCAGCATTTT.

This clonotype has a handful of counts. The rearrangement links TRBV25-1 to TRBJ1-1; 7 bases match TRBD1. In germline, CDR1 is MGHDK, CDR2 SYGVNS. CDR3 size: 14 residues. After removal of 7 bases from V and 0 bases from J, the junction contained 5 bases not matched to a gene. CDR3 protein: CASTHRGLNTEAFF. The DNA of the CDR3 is TGTGCCAGCACCCACAGGGGATTGAACACTGAAGCTTTCTTT.

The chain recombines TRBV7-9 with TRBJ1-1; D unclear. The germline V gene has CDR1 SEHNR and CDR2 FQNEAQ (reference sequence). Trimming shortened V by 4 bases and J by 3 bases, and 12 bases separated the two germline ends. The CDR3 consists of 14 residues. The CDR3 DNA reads TGTGCCAGCAGCTCGTTGGACGGGTACACTGAAGCTTTCTTT. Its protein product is CASSSLDGYTEAFF.

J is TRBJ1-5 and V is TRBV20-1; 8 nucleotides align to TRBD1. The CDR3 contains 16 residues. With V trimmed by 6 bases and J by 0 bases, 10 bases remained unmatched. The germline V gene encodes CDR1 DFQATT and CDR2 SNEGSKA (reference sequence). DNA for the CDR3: TGCAGTGCCCTCAACAGGGGGGCTTATAGCAATCAGCCCCAGCATTTT. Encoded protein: CSALNRGAYSNQPQHF.

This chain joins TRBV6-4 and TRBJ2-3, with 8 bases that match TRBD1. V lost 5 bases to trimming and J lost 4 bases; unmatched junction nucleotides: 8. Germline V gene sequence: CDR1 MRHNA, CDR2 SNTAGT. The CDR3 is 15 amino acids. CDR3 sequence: CASSSAGGIADTQYF. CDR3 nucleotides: TGTGCCAGCAGTTCGGCAGGGGGCATCGCAGATACGCAGTATTTT.

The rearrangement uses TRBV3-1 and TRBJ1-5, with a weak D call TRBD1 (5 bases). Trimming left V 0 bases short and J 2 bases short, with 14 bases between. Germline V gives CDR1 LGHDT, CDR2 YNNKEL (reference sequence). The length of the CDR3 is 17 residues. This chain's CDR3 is CASSQDAGVVGNQPQHF. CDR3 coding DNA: TGTGCCAGCAGCCAAGATGCGGGGGTTGTAGGCAATCAGCCCCAGCATTTT.

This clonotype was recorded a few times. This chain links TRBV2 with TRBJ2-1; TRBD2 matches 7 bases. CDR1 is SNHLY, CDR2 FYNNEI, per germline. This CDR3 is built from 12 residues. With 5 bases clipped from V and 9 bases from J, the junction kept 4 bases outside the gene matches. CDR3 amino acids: CASSRTRFEQFF. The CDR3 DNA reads TGTGCCAGCAGTAGGACTAGATTTGAGCAGTTCTTC.

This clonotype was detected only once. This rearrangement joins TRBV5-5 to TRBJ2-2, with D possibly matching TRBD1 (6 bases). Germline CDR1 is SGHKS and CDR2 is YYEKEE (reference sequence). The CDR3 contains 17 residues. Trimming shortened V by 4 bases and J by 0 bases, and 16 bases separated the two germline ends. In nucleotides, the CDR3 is TGTGCCAGCAGCCCTATTGGGGGCGATTCGAACACCGGGGAGCTGTTTTTT. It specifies CASSPIGGDSNTGELFF.

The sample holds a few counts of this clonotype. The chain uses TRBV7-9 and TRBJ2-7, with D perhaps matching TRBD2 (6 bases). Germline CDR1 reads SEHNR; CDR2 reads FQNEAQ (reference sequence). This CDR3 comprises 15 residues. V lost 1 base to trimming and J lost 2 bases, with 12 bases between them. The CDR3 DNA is TGTGCCAGCAGCTTAGTCTTAGCGGTTACCTACGAGCAGTACTTC. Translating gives CASSLVLAVTYEQYF.

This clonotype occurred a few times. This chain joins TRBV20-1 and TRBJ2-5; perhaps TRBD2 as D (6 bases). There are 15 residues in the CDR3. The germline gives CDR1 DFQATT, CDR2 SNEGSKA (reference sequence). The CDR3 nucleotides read TGCAGCCCTAGACTAGGGACCTTCCTCGAAGAGACCCAGTACTTC. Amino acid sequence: CSPRLGTFLEETQYF.

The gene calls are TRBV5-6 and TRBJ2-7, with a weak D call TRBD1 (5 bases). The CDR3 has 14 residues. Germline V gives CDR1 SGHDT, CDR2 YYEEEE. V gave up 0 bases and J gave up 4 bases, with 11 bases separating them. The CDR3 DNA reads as TGTGCCAGCAGCTTGGACAGGAACCTATACGAGCAGTACTTC. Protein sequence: CASSLDRNLYEQYF.

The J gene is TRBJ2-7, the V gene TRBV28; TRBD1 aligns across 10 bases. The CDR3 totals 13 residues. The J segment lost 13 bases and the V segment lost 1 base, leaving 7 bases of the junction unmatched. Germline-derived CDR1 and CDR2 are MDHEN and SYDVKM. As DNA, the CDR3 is TGTGCCAGCAGTTTATCGGGACAGGGGACCTTTTACTTC. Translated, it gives CASSLSGQGTFYF.

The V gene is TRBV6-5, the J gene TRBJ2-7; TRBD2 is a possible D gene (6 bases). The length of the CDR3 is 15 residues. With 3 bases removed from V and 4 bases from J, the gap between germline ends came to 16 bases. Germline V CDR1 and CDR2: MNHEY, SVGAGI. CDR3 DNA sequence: TGTGCCAGCAGTTATGGGGGGTATCGTCGATACGAGCAGTACTTC. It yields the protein CASSYGGYRRYEQYF.

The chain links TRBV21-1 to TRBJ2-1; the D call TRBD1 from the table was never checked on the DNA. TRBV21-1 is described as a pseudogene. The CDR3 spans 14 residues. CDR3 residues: CASSKVEPGIEQFF. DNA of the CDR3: TGTGCCAGCAGCAAAGTGGAACCCGGAATCGAGCAGTTCTTC.

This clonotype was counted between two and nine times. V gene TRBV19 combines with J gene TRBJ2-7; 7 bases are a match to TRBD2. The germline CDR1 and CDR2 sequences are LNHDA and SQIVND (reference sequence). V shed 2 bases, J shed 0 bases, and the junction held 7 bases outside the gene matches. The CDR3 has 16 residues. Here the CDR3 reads CASSILPGLHSYEQYF. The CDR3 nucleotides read TGTGCCAGTAGTATACTACCGGGACTACACTCCTACGAGCAGTACTTC.

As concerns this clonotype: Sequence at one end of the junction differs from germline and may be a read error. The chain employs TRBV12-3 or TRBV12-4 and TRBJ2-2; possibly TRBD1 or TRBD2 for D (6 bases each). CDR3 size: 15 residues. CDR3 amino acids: CASSLGGRGTGELFF. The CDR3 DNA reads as TGTGCCAGCAGCTTAGGGGGGAGAGGCACCGGGGAGCTGTTTTTT.

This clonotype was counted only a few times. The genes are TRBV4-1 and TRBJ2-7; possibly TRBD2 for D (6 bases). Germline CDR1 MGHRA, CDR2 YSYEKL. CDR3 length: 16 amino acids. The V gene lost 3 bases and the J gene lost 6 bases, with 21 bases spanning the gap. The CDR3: CASSHDSGRGDSEQYF. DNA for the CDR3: TGCGCCAGCAGCCACGATTCCGGGCGGGGTGACTCCGAGCAGTACTTC.

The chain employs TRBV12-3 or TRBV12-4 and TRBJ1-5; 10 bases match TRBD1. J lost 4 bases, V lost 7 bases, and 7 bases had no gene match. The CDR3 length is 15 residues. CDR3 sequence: CASTTGTGVNQPQHF. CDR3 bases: TGTGCCAGCACAACCGGGACAGGGGTGAATCAGCCCCAGCATTTT.

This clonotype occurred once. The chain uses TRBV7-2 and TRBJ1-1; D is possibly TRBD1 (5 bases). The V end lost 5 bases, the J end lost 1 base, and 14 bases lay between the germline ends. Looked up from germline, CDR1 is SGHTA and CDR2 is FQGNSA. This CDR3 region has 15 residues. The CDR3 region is CASSRRGRRNTEAFF. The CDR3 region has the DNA TGTGCCAGCAGCCGACGGGGCAGGCGGAACACTGAAGCTTTCTTT.

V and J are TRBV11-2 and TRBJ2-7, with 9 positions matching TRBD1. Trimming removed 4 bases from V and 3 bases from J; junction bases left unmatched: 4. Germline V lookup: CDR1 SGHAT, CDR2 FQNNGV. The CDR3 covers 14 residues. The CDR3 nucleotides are TGTGCCAGCAGCTCATGGACAGGGGACTACGAGCAGTACTTC. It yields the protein CASSSWTGDYEQYF.

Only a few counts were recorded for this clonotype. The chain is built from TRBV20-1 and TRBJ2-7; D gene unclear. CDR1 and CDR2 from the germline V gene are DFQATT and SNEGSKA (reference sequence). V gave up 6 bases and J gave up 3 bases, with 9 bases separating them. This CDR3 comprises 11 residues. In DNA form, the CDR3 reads TGCAGTGCCAGACTCGGCTACGAGCAGTACTTC. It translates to CSARLGYEQYF.

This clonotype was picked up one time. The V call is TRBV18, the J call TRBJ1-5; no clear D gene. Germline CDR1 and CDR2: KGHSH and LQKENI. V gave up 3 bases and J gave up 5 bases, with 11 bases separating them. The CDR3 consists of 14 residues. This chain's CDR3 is CASSPRLGDQPQHF. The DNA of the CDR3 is TGTGCCAGCTCACCGAGGTTGGGTGATCAGCCCCAGCATTTT.